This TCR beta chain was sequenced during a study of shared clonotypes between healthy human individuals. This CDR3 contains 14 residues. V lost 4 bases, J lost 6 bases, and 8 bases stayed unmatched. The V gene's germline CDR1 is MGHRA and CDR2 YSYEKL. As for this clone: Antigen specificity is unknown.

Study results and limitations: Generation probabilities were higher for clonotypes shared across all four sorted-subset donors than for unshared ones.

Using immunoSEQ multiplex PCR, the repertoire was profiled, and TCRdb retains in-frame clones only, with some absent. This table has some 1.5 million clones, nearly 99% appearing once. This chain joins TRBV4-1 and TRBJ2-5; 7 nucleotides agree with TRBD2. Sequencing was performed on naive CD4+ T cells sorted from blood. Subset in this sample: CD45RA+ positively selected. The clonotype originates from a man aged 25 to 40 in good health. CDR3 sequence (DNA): TGCGCCAGCAGCCCAGTGGGGGGGGAGAAGACCCAGTACTTC. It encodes CASSPVGGEKTQYF.